A single sample gave rise to the 19 T cell receptor beta chains below, sequenced in a study of blood T cell repertoires in COVID-19. The protocol was immunoSEQ multiplex PCR, while the TCRdb copy is restricted to in-frame clones and leaves out a portion. The sample lists approximately 200,000 clones, roughly four fifths seen once, with about 9% in the top ten. Input material: PBMCs or T cells enriched from blood (not recorded which). The receptors come from a man aged 40-49 years who had recovered from COVID-19.

This chain connects TRBV2 to TRBJ2-3; a possible D gene is TRBD2 (6 bases). Per germline, CDR1 SNHLY and CDR2 FYNNEI. Between the trimmed V and J ends, which lost 1 base and 1 base, there was a span of 6 bases. The CDR3 consists of 14 residues. The CDR3 is CASSEVAGTDTQYF. In nucleotides, the CDR3 is TGTGCCAGCAGTGAAGTAGCGGGCACAGATACGCAGTATTTT. The variable domain in full, with the rest retrieved from reference TRBV2 and TRBJ2-3, is EPEVTQTPSHQVTQMGQEVILRCVPISNHLYFYWYRQILGQKVEFLVSFYNNEISEKSEIFDDQFSVERPDGSNFTLKIRSTKLEDSAMYFCASSEVAGTDTQYFGPGTRLTVL.

The chain carries TRBV5-1 and TRBJ2-1; D is perhaps TRBD2 (6 bases). Trimming removed 0 bases from V and 0 bases from J, with 7 bases in between. Per germline, CDR1 SGHRS and CDR2 YFSETQ. There are 15 residues in the CDR3. The CDR3 DNA follows: TGCGCCAGCAGCTTGGGGACTATCTCCTACAATGAGCAGTTCTTC. This translates into CASSLGTISYNEQFF.

The chain carries TRBV28 and TRBJ2-6, with TRBD1 identical over 7 bases. Germline CDR1 is MDHEN and CDR2 is SYDVKM. This CDR3 has 17 amino acids. The trim removed 5 bases at V and 0 bases at J, leaving 7 bases unmatched. The CDR3 DNA sequence: TGTGCCAGCAGTCCCACAGGGGCCAGCTCTGGGGCCAACGTCCTGACTTTC. Translating it yields CASSPTGASSGANVLTF. Complete variable domain (other parts from reference TRBV28 and TRBJ2-6): DVKVTQSSRYLVKRTGEKVFLECVQDMDHENMFWYRQDPGLGLRLIYFSYDVKMKEKGDIPEGYSVSREKKERFSLILESASTNQTSMYLCASSPTGASSGANVLTFGAGSRLTVL.

The chain couples TRBV18 to TRBJ1-1; possibly TRBD1 for D (5 bases). This CDR3 has 15 residues. From germline, CDR1 is KGHSH and CDR2 LQKENI. With 0 bases removed from V and 4 bases from J, the gap between germline ends came to 12 bases. CDR3 sequence: CASSPPAGGRTEAFF. CDR3 DNA sequence: TGTGCCAGCTCACCACCGGCGGGGGGTCGCACTGAAGCTTTCTTT.

The V call is TRBV5-1, the J call TRBJ2-5, with D perhaps matching TRBD1 (6 bases). V was pared by 0 bases and J by 5 bases, with 11 bases between. This CDR3 has 14 amino acids. In germline, CDR1 is SGHRS, CDR2 YFSETQ. In nucleotides, the CDR3 is TGCGCCAGCAGCTTGGGGGGGCTCGGGGAGACCCAGTACTTC. Its translation: CASSLGGLGETQYF.

This chain links TRBV12-5 with TRBJ1-5, with D unclear. CDR1 is LGHNT and CDR2 is FRNRAP in the germline V gene. This CDR3 has 15 amino acids. V was clipped by 7 bases and J by 4 bases, with 17 bases between them. CDR3 coding DNA: TGTGCTAGTGCTCCAGGCGATTCTGGGAATCAGCCCCAGCATTTT. Residues: CASAPGDSGNQPQHF.

This clone was recorded once. The V and J genes are TRBV24-1 and TRBJ1-6; no definite D call. V lost 2 bases and J 4 bases, leaving 14 bases between the germline ends. Germline CDR1 is KGHDR and CDR2 is SFDVKD. The CDR3 runs to 17 residues. CDR3 in DNA: TGTGCCACCAGTGATTCGGGAAGTACGGATTATAATTCACCCCTCCACTTT. Translating gives CATSDSGSTDYNSPLHF.

The genes are TRBV10-1 and TRBJ2-5; tentatively, D is TRBD2 (5 bases). Trimming stripped 2 bases from V and 2 bases from J, with 15 bases between. The CDR3 contains 16 residues. Germline CDR1 WNHNN, CDR2 SYGVQD (reference sequence). In DNA, the CDR3 is TGCGCCAGCAGTGAGACGGGGTCACCTAAGCAAGAGACCCAGTACTTC. Protein: CASSETGSPKQETQYF.

The chain recombines TRBV27 with TRBJ1-4; 8 positions agree with TRBD1. Germline CDR1 MNHEY, CDR2 SMNVEV (reference sequence). J lost 4 bases, V lost 4 bases, and 2 bases had no gene match. The CDR3 loop spans 14 amino acids. This CDR3 reads CASSSDRGNEKLFF. In nucleotides, the CDR3 is TGTGCCAGCAGTTCAGACAGGGGTAATGAAAAACTGTTTTTT.

The chain employs TRBV12-5 and TRBJ2-7; D gene ambiguous. V lost 6 bases and J 2 bases, leaving 20 bases between the germline ends. The CDR3 contains 16 residues. Germline CDR1 is LGHNT and CDR2 is FRNRAP. The CDR3 nucleotides read TGTGCTAGTGGGTCTACTCCCCCCATGCGAACCTACGAGCAGTACTTC. Its translation is CASGSTPPMRTYEQYF.

The V gene is TRBV19, the J gene TRBJ2-1; 10 positions agree with TRBD2. This CDR3 contains 14 residues. Germline CDR1 reads LNHDA; CDR2 reads SQIVND (reference sequence). Trimming took 6 bases from V and 8 from J; bases not matched to a gene: 7. The DNA for the CDR3 is TGTGCCAGTAGAGCAGCGGGAGGGTACTATGAGCAGTTCTTC. Its translation: CASRAAGGYYEQFF.

This chain links TRBV4-2 with TRBJ2-3; TRBD1 agrees at 8 bases. The CDR3 length is 15 residues. The ends lost 1 base at V and 3 bases at J; junction bases unmatched: 3. Per the germline V gene, CDR1 is LGHNA and CDR2 is YNFKEQ. The CDR3 protein is CASSQGGQATDTQYF. The CDR3, as DNA: TGTGCCAGCAGCCAAGGGGGACAGGCGACAGATACGCAGTATTTT.

J is TRBJ2-3 and V is TRBV7-3, with TRBD1 identical over 9 bases. After removal of 4 bases from V and 8 bases from J, the junction contained 1 base not matched to a gene. The CDR3 length is 12 residues. CDR1 and CDR2 (germline): SGHTA, FQGTGA. CDR3 DNA sequence: TGTGCCAGCAGCTCGGGACAGGGTACGCAGTATTTT. Protein sequence: CASSSGQGTQYF.

The chain has TRBV9 and TRBJ2-3, with 9 bases lining up with TRBD2. The V segment lost 0 bases and the J segment 2 bases; nucleotides outside the gene matches: 1. The CDR3 is made up of 15 amino acids. Germline V gene lookup returns CDR1 SGDLS and CDR2 YYNGEE. CDR3 in amino acids: CASSVGLAVTDTQYF. The DNA for the CDR3 is TGTGCCAGCAGCGTAGGACTAGCGGTCACAGATACGCAGTATTTT.

J is TRBJ2-7 and V is TRBV7-9, with D perhaps matching TRBD2 (5 bases). The CDR3 runs to 15 residues. Germline CDR1 and CDR2: SEHNR and FQNEAQ (reference sequence). Trimming pared 1 base from V and 4 bases from J, leaving 14 bases between. CDR3 region: CASSLDGGLRYEQYF. The CDR3 DNA reads TGTGCCAGCAGCTTAGATGGAGGCCTAAGGTACGAGCAGTACTTC. The entire variable domain, with the rest obtained from reference TRBV7-9 and TRBJ2-7, is as follows: DTGVSQNPRHKITKRGQNVTFRCDPISEHNRLYWYRQTLGQGPEFLTYFQNEAQLEKSRLLSDRFSAERPKGSFSTLEIQRTEQGDSAMYLCASSLDGGLRYEQYFGPGTRLTVT.

The chain joins TRBV29-1 to TRBJ2-1, with TRBD2 matching over 13 bases. The CDR3 spans 14 residues. Trimming at V came to 4 bases and at J to 9 bases, leaving 6 bases not matched to a gene. The germline V gene has CDR1 SQVTM and CDR2 ANQGSEA. CDR3 residues: CSVATSGGPSEQFF. DNA for the CDR3: TGCAGCGTTGCGACTAGCGGGGGGCCCAGTGAGCAGTTCTTC.

V gene TRBV5-6 combines with J gene TRBJ1-4; 7 positions match TRBD1. The CDR3 has 16 residues. With 4 bases clipped from V and 3 bases from J, the junction kept 9 bases outside the gene matches. Per the germline V gene, CDR1 is SGHDT and CDR2 is YYEEEE. CDR3 nucleotide sequence: TGTGCCAGCAGCCTGAAACAGGGGCGATCTAATGAAAAACTGTTTTTT. Protein sequence: CASSLKQGRSNEKLFF.

This clone turned up a few times. This chain links TRBV5-1 with TRBJ2-1; 8 bases are a match to TRBD2. CDR3 size: 15 residues. After removal of 7 bases from V and 7 bases from J, the junction contained 13 bases not matched to a gene. The germline V gene encodes CDR1 SGHRS and CDR2 YFSETQ. CDR3 DNA sequence: TGCGCCAGCCGCGAAGCGGGAGCCCCGTCTAATGAGCAGTTCTTC. Translation: CASREAGAPSNEQFF.

V usage is TRBV12-5 and J usage is TRBJ2-3; TRBD2 aligns across 7 bases. Unmatched junction bases numbered 10, after V lost 1 base and J lost 0 bases. The germline V gene has CDR1 LGHNT and CDR2 FRNRAP. The CDR3 has 18 residues. CDR3 nucleotides: TGTGCTAGTGGTTTGGACCCCCGGGGGGAGTTTAGCACAGATACGCAGTATTTT. Residues: CASGLDPRGEFSTDTQYF.